This T cell receptor beta chain was documented in a study of beta chain features in type 1 diabetes. The isolated RNA, all of it, was reverse transcribed, so expressed TCRB transcripts were what got sequenced. Clones were sequenced by immunoSEQ multiplex PCR, and TCRdb holds only the in-frame ones, with some missing. The sample has about 700,000 clones; about an eighth are singletons. A word on this clone: Antigen: not known.

Overall study results and limits: Researchers report that Type 1 diabetes patients had moderately but significantly shorter TCRB CDR3s across all four CD4+ subsets.

Sequencing was done on a sample of naive CD4+ T cells from blood. This receptor was identified in a man between 18 and 29 years old with type 1 diabetes.

The CDR3 DNA is TGTGCCTGGAGTCCAGTTATTGGGGCCCAGCATTTT. It translates to CAWSPVIGAQHF. J is TRBJ1-5 and V is TRBV30; D gene uncertain. Germline loops: CDR1 GTSNPN, CDR2 SVGIG (reference sequence). The V gene lost 2 bases and the J gene lost 11 bases, with 13 bases spanning the gap. The CDR3 length is 12 residues.